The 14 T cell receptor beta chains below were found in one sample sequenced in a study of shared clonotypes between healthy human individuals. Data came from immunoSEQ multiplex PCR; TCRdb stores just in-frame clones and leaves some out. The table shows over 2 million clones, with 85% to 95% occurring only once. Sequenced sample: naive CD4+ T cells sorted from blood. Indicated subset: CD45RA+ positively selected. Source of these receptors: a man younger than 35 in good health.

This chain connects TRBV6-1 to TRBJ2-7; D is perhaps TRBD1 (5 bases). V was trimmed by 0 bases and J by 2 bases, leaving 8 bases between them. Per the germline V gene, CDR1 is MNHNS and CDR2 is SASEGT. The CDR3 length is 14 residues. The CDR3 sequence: CASSEAGAPYEQYF. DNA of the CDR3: TGTGCCAGCAGTGAAGCAGGGGCACCCTACGAGCAGTACTTC.

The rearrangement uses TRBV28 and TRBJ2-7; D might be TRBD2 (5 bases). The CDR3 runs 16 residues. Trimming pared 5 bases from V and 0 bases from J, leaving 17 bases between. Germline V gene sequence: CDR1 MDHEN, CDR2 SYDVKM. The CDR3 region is CASSRPEGVYSYEQYF. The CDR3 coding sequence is TGTGCCAGCAGTAGGCCAGAGGGCGTATACTCCTACGAGCAGTACTTC.

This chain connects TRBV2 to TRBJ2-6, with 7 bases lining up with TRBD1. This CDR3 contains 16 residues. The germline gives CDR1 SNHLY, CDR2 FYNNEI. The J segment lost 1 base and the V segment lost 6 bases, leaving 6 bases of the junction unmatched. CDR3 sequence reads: CASSLDRASGANVLTF. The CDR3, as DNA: TGTGCCAGCAGCCTTGACAGGGCTTCTGGGGCCAACGTCCTGACTTTC.

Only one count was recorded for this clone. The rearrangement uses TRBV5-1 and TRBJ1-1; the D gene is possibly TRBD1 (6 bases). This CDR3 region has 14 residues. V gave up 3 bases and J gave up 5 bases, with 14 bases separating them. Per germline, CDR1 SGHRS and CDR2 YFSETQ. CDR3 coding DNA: TGCGCCAGCAGCTCACAGGGAAGGGAGACTGAAGCTTTCTTT. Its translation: CASSSQGRETEAFF.

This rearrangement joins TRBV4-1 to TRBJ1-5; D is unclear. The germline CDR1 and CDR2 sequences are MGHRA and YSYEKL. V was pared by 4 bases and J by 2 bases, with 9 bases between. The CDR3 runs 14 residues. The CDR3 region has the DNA TGCGCCAGCAGCCCGGGAAGGGGCAATCAGCCCCAGCATTTT. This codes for CASSPGRGNQPQHF.

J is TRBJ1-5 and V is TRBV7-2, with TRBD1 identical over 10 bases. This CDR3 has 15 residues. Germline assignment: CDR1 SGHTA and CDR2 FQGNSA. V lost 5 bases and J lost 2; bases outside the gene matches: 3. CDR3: CASSPGTGGNQPQHF. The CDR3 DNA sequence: TGTGCCAGCAGCCCCGGGACAGGGGGCAATCAGCCCCAGCATTTT.

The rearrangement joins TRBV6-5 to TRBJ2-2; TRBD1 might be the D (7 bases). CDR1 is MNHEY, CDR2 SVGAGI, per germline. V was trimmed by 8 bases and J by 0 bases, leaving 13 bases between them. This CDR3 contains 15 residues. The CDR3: CASARGQTNTGELFF. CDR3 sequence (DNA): TGTGCCAGCGCGCGGGGACAGACGAACACCGGGGAGCTGTTTTTT.

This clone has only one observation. CDR3 bases: TGTGCCAGAGTGTGGGGTTTGGACACTGAAGCTTTCTTT. Translation gives CARVWGLDTEAFF. The J gene is TRBJ1-1, the V gene TRBV7-9; D ambiguous. This CDR3 contains 13 residues. Trimming removed 9 bases at V and 3 bases at J, with 14 bases between. Germline values: CDR1 SEHNR, CDR2 FQNEAQ (reference sequence).

CDR3 DNA sequence: TGCGCCAGCAGCTTGGGGACAGGGGATTACTATGGCTACACCTTC. It yields the protein CASSLGTGDYYGYTF. V gene TRBV5-1 combines with J gene TRBJ1-2, with 9 bases fitting TRBD1. Germline CDR1 is SGHRS and CDR2 is YFSETQ. V shed 0 bases and J 3 bases; nucleotides not matched to a gene: 3. The CDR3 is made up of 15 amino acids.

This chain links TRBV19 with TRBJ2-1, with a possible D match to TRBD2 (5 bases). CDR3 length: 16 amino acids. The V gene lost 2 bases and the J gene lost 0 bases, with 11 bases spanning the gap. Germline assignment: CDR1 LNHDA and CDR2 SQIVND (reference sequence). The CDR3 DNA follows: TGTGCCAGTAGTATAAGCGGAAGCCTCTCCTACAATGAGCAGTTCTTC. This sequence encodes CASSISGSLSYNEQFF.

CDR3 nucleotides: TGTGCCAGCAGCGAGGGACGGTCCTACGAGCAGTACTTC. This translates into CASSEGRSYEQYF. V usage is TRBV13 and J usage is TRBJ2-7, with D perhaps given as TRBD1 or TRBD2 (5 bases each). CDR3 length: 13 residues. With 5 bases removed from V and 1 base from J, the gap between germline ends came to 9 bases. The germline gives CDR1 PRHDT, CDR2 FYEKMQ (reference sequence).

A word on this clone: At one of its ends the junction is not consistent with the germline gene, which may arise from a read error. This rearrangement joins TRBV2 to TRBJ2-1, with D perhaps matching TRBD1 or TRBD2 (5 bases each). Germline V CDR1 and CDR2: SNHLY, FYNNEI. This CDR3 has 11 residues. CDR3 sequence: CASSGGRPMVF. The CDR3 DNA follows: TGTGCCAGCAGTGGGGGACGTCCTATGGTCTTC.

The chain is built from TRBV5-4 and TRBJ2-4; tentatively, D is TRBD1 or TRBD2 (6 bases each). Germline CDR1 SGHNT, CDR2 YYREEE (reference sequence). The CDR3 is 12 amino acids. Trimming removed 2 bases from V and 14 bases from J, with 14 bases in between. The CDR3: CASSFLGGSKYF. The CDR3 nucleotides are TGTGCCAGCAGCTTTCTCGGGGGCTCGAAGTACTTC. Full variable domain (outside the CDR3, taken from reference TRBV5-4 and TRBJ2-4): ETGVTQSPTHLIKTRGQQVTLRCSSQSGHNTVSWYQQALGQGPQFIFQYYREEENGRGNFPPRFSGLQFPNYSSELNVNALELDDSALYLCASSFLGGSKYFGAGTRLSVL.

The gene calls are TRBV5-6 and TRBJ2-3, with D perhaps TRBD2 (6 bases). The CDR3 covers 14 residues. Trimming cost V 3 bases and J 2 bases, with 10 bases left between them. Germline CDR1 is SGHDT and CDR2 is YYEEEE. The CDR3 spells CASSSGLPTDTQYF. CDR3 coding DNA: TGTGCCAGCAGCTCGGGACTTCCCACAGATACGCAGTATTTT.